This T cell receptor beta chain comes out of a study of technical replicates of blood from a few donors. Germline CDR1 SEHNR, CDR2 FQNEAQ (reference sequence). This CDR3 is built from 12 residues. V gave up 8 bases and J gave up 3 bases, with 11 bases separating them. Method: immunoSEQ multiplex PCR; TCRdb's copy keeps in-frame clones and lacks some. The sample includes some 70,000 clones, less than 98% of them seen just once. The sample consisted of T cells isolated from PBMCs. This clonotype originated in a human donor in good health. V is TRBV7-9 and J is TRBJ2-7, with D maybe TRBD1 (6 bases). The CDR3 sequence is CASGDTYYEQYF. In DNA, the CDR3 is TGTGCCAGCGGGGACACTTACTACGAGCAGTACTTC.